This TCR beta chain is drawn from a study of control samples from healthy donors and cancer patients. A note on this clone: A junction boundary mismatches the germline segment, possibly from a read error.

Produced via immunoSEQ multiplex PCR; TCRdb's table is partial and in-frame only. Of about 79,000 clones listed, over 85% are singletons. CDR1 is MGHRA and CDR2 is YSYEKL in the germline V gene. This CDR3 region has 14 residues. This TCR derives from a woman aged 40-49 years with lung cancer. The chain links TRBV4-1 to TRBJ2-7, with 9 bases identical to TRBD2. The sample consisted of PBMCs. Here the CDR3 reads CASSQAGGYYEQYF. CDR3 coding DNA: TGCGCCAGCAGTCAAGCGGGGGGATACTACGAGCAGTACTTC.